Below are 17 T cell receptor beta chains sequenced from a single sample in a study of cytomegalovirus exposure and HLA in healthy donors. The assay was immunoSEQ multiplex PCR, and TCRdb's table has in-frame clones only and misses some. In the table there are more than 250,000 clones, roughly 91% of which are singletons. Sequenced sample: PBMCs. The receptors originated from a woman under 40 in good health and CMV-seronegative.

The rearrangement links TRBV5-4 to TRBJ1-1; TRBD1 matches 9 bases. Trimming took 4 bases from V and 0 from J; bases not matched to a gene: 7. The CDR3 is 16 amino acids. CDR1 SGHNT and CDR2 YYREEE come from the germline V gene (reference sequence). The DNA for the CDR3 is TGTGCCAGCAGCAAGGACAGGGGTACCATGAACACTGAAGCTTTCTTT. It encodes CASSKDRGTMNTEAFF.

J is TRBJ2-3 and V is TRBV29-1, with TRBD1 matching 9 bases. The V segment lost 6 bases and the J segment 3 bases; nucleotides outside the gene matches: 4. The germline gives CDR1 SQVTM, CDR2 ANQGSEA. The CDR3 has 13 residues. The CDR3 DNA reads as TGCAGCGTAGCACAGGGGGCGACAGATACGCAGTATTTT. Its protein product is CSVAQGATDTQYF.

This clone has only a few counts. The CDR3, as DNA: TGTGCCAGCAGCTTAACTAGCGGGAGCACAGATACGCAGTATTTT. The encoded protein is CASSLTSGSTDTQYF. The V gene is TRBV7-3, the J gene TRBJ2-3, with 7 bases fitting TRBD2. CDR1 and CDR2 (germline): SGHTA, FQGTGA. The CDR3 contains 15 residues. The trim removed 0 bases at V and 0 bases at J, leaving 0 bases unmatched.

This clone was observed a few times. V is TRBV23-1 and J is TRBJ2-2; D remains ambiguous. TRBV23-1 has ORF status, its function being uncertain. With 8 bases removed from V and 9 bases from J, the gap between germline ends came to 7 bases. The length of the CDR3 is 10 residues. For the CDR3, the DNA is TGCGCCAGCGGCCCTAGGGAGCTGTTTTTT. The encoded protein is CASGPRELFF.

V and J are TRBV4-2 and TRBJ2-7; D perhaps matches TRBD1 (6 bases). The CDR3 has 14 residues. V shed 0 bases and J shed 5 bases, with 11 bases lying between them. CDR1 LGHNA and CDR2 YNFKEQ come from the germline V gene. CDR3 sequence: CASSQETQGDEQYF. The DNA for the CDR3 is TGTGCCAGCAGCCAAGAGACACAGGGCGACGAGCAGTACTTC.

CDR3: CAWSVAGGPDTQYF. Written as DNA, the CDR3 is TGTGCCTGGAGTGTAGCGGGAGGACCGGATACGCAGTATTTT. V is TRBV30 and J is TRBJ2-3; the match to TRBD2 covers 9 bases. Germline V gene data show CDR1 as GTSNPN and CDR2 as SVGIG (reference sequence). Losses at the gene ends were 0 bases for V and 6 bases for J; bases not matched to a gene: 4. The CDR3 spans 14 residues.

The J gene is TRBJ2-3, the V gene TRBV27; TRBD1 might be the D (5 bases). The CDR3 sequence is 16 residues long. The germline V and J ends were trimmed by 5 bases and 2 bases, with 17 bases remaining between them. Looked up from germline, CDR1 is MNHEY and CDR2 is SMNVEV (reference sequence). As DNA, the CDR3 is TGTGCCAGCAGTACCCCGACAGTGACCTCCACAGATACGCAGTATTTT. Its protein product is CASSTPTVTSTDTQYF.

The chain is built from TRBV7-8 and TRBJ1-5, with TRBD1 identical over 7 bases. Germline-derived CDR1 and CDR2 are SGHVS and FQNEAQ. The CDR3 spans 16 residues. V was pared by 5 bases and J by 0 bases, with 7 bases of the junction left unmatched. CDR3: CASSPGTAYSNQPQHF. The CDR3, as DNA: TGTGCCAGCAGCCCCGGGACAGCCTATAGCAATCAGCCCCAGCATTTT.

The V and J genes are TRBV6-1 and TRBJ1-5; no clear D. V was shortened by 5 bases and J by 8 bases, with 10 bases between the two germline ends. This CDR3 region has 12 residues. The germline V gene has CDR1 MNHNS and CDR2 SASEGT. The CDR3 is CASSPIGEPQHF. The CDR3 DNA is TGTGCCAGCAGTCCGATCGGTGAGCCCCAGCATTTT.

V usage is TRBV7-9 and J usage is TRBJ2-1, with 11 bases lining up with TRBD2. With 6 bases clipped from V and 1 base from J, the junction kept 5 bases outside the gene matches. CDR3 length: 16 amino acids. The germline CDR1 and CDR2 sequences are SEHNR and FQNEAQ (reference sequence). The chain's CDR3 is CASRKLAGESYNEQFF. The CDR3 DNA reads TGTGCCAGCAGAAAACTAGCGGGAGAGTCCTACAATGAGCAGTTCTTC. The full variable domain, its missing parts supplied by reference TRBV7-9 and TRBJ2-1, is DTGVSQNPRHKITKRGQNVTFRCDPISEHNRLYWYRQTLGQGPEFLTYFQNEAQLEKSRLLSDRFSAERPKGSFSTLEIQRTEQGDSAMYLCASRKLAGESYNEQFFGPGTRLTVL.

V is TRBV5-6 and J is TRBJ1-1, with D possibly TRBD1 on 6 matching bases. The CDR3 runs to 16 residues. The V gene's germline CDR1 is SGHDT and CDR2 YYEEEE. V was clipped by 0 bases and J by 4 bases, with 16 bases between them. CDR3 amino acids: CASSLETTGYGTEAFF. Here the CDR3 DNA reads TGTGCCAGCAGCTTGGAAACTACAGGGTACGGCACTGAAGCTTTCTTT.

The rearrangement joins TRBV2 to TRBJ2-5, with 8 bases matching TRBD1. CDR1 is SNHLY and CDR2 is FYNNEI in the germline V gene. The V segment lost 6 bases and the J segment 5 bases; nucleotides outside the gene matches: 5. This CDR3 contains 13 residues. The CDR3 loop reads CASSLQGVETQYF. CDR3 sequence (DNA): TGTGCCAGCAGCCTACAGGGGGTCGAGACCCAGTACTTC.

The J gene is TRBJ2-7, the V gene TRBV30; 7 bases match TRBD1. Germline CDR1 and CDR2: GTSNPN and SVGIG (reference sequence). V lost 3 bases and J lost 1; bases outside the gene matches: 6. CDR3 length: 14 amino acids. The CDR3 nucleotides are TGTGCCTGGAGCTTAGGGGGCACTTCCTACGAGCAGTACTTC. It encodes CAWSLGGTSYEQYF.

This sequence joins TRBV19 and TRBJ1-1; 9 nucleotides agree with TRBD1. Germline loops: CDR1 LNHDA, CDR2 SQIVND (reference sequence). The CDR3 length is 13 residues. V lost 7 bases, J lost 4 bases, and 4 bases stayed unmatched. The CDR3 region is CASNLDRGTEAFF. CDR3 bases: TGTGCCAGTAACCTGGACAGGGGCACTGAAGCTTTCTTT.

This chain uses TRBV7-2 with TRBJ2-7, with TRBD2 matching over 11 bases. Germline V lookup: CDR1 SGHTA, CDR2 FQGNSA. This CDR3 contains 15 residues. Trimming cost V 4 bases and J 4 bases; bases outside gene matches: 6. The CDR3 region has the DNA TGTGCCAGCAGCTCCTCAGGGACTAGCGGTTACGAGCAGTACTTC. Amino acid sequence: CASSSSGTSGYEQYF.

The V call is TRBV13, the J call TRBJ2-3; 10 bases match TRBD2. The CDR3 covers 13 residues. The germline V gene encodes CDR1 PRHDT and CDR2 FYEKMQ (reference sequence). The V and J ends lost 8 bases and 1 base, in that order; junction bases with no gene match: 0. The CDR3 nucleotides read TGTGCCAGCGGGACTAGCGGCACAGATACGCAGTATTTT. Translating gives CASGTSGTDTQYF. The variable domain in full, completed from reference TRBV13 and TRBJ2-3, reads AAGVIQSPRHLIKEKRETATLKCYPIPRHDTVYWYQQGPGQDPQFLISFYEKMQSDKGSIPDRFSAQQFSDYHSELNMSSLELGDSALYFCASGTSGTDTQYFGPGTRLTVL.

The chain combines TRBV4-1 with TRBJ2-7, with a possible D match to TRBD1 (6 bases). The CDR3 is 18 residues long. Per the germline V gene, CDR1 is MGHRA and CDR2 is YSYEKL. Trimming pared 0 bases from V and 3 bases from J, leaving 21 bases between. The CDR3 DNA reads as TGCGCCAGCAGCCAAGATTCCCCACAAGGGGGAGCGAGCTACGAGCAGTACTTC. This encodes CASSQDSPQGGASYEQYF.